Reported below is one T cell receptor beta chain. Antigen specificity is unknown. In this CDR3 the conserved last residue, phenylalanine or tryptophan, is missing, so a read error is likely. The data belong to a study of identical twins' blood T cells. Trimming pared 4 bases from V and 8 bases from J, leaving 17 bases between. The germline gives CDR1 SQVTM, CDR2 ANQGSEA. This CDR3 is 13 amino acids long. The study's findings and limits: Each donor's most abundant TCRbeta clonotypes shared more CDR3 sequences with her twin than unrelated donors.

TCRdb used MiXCR to reprocess the 5' RACE reads, holding one entry per CDR3 protein. The sample includes roughly 340,000 distinct CDR3 sequences, under 30% of them seen just once. This clonotype was sampled from a woman aged 18-49 years in good health. The sequencing input was PBMCs. The chain has TRBV29-1 and TRBJ1-2; D is unresolved. CDR3 coding DNA: TGCAGCGTTGCACAGCGACTCACCTACGGCTACACCCTC. It translates to CSVAQRLTYGYTL.